What follows are 15 T cell receptor beta chains derived from one specimen sequenced in a study of post-analysis software for immune sequencing data. Carried by the TCR beta cDNA libraries were unique molecular identifiers. TCRdb itself ran the PCR reads through MiXCR, one entry per CDR3 protein. The sample contains around 250,000 distinct CDR3 sequences, 35% to 40% of which appear only once. These receptors' antigens are unknown. General observations from the study: Patients used roughly five TRBV segments, including TRBV5-6, TRBV5-1 and TRBV20-1, more often than controls.

Sequencing was performed on blood. Receptors were obtained from a girl aged 5-17 years with multiple sclerosis.

At least ten counts were recorded for this clonotype. The DNA of the CDR3 is TGTGCCAGCGAGGGGGGCTACAATGAGCAGTTCTTC. This sequence encodes CASEGGYNEQFF. This chain joins TRBV9 and TRBJ2-1; D possibly matches TRBD1 or TRBD2 (6 bases each). CDR3 length: 12 amino acids. The ends were cut back, 7 bases at V and 3 bases at J, with 8 bases in the middle. Looked up from germline, CDR1 is SGDLS and CDR2 is YYNGEE. The full variable domain, its missing parts supplied by reference TRBV9 and TRBJ2-1, is DSGVTQTPKHLITATGQRVTLRCSPRSGDLSVYWYQQSLDQGLQFLIQYYNGEERAKGNILERFSAQQFPDLHSELNLSSLELGDSALYFCASEGGYNEQFFGPGTRLTVL.

V and J are TRBV10-3 and TRBJ2-7; 7 positions agree with TRBD1. The J segment lost 0 bases and the V segment lost 3 bases, leaving 5 bases of the junction unmatched. The CDR3 covers 15 residues. Germline V CDR1 and CDR2: ENHRY, SYGVKD. The CDR3 loop reads CAISERGTASYEQYF. Here the CDR3 DNA reads TGTGCCATCAGTGAACGTGGGACAGCCTCCTACGAGCAGTACTTC.

Turning to this clonotype: This may be a read error, as it is one base from a much larger clone. The chain carries TRBV20-1 and TRBJ2-2; 10 bases are shared with TRBD2. Germline CDR1 reads DFQATT; CDR2 reads SNEGSKA (reference sequence). The CDR3 is 17 residues long. CDR3 sequence reads: CSVRDPRTSGRTGELFF. The DNA of the CDR3 is TGCAGTGTTAGAGATCCTCGGACTAGCGGACGTACCGGGGAGCTGTTTTTT.

The genes are TRBV2 and TRBJ2-1; D is unresolved. Germline loops: CDR1 SNHLY, CDR2 FYNNEI. The CDR3 has 13 amino acids. The V end lost 0 bases, the J end lost 8 bases, and 8 bases lay between the germline ends. CDR3 loop: CASSEAQADEQFF. As DNA, the CDR3 is TGTGCCAGCAGTGAAGCCCAGGCTGATGAGCAGTTCTTC.

In its sample, this clonotype was seen many times. The junction departs from the called germline gene at one end, perhaps through a read error. The rearrangement joins TRBV5-1 to TRBJ2-5; 8 bases are shared with TRBD1. The CDR3 contains 13 residues. Germline CDR1 SGHRS, CDR2 YFSETQ. The CDR3 spells CASSLDRGETQYF. The CDR3 nucleotides are TGTGCCAGCAGCCTTGACAGGGGTGAGACCCAGTACTTC.

This rearrangement joins TRBV6-5 to TRBJ1-1; TRBD1 matches 10 bases. V was pared by 6 bases and J by 4 bases, with 5 bases of the junction left unmatched. This CDR3 has 14 residues. The germline V gene encodes CDR1 MNHEY and CDR2 SVGAGI. The CDR3 bases are TGTGCCAGCAGACGACAGGGGGCCGGCACTGAAGCTTTCTTT. It codes for CASRRQGAGTEAFF.

This clonotype was observed at least ten times. J is TRBJ2-3 and V is TRBV7-6; TRBD2 agrees at 7 bases. J lost 1 base, V lost 5 bases, and 9 bases had no gene match. This CDR3 has 16 residues. Germline V gene sequence: CDR1 SGHVS, CDR2 FNYEAQ. CDR3 DNA: TGTGCCAGCAGCCCTCTAGCGGTCCCAGGCACAGATACGCAGTATTTT. This sequence encodes CASSPLAVPGTDTQYF.

This clonotype occurred many times. The rearrangement uses TRBV12-3 or TRBV12-4 and TRBJ2-3; D is unresolved. V was shortened by 5 bases and J by 3 bases, with 12 bases between the two germline ends. This CDR3 contains 14 residues. CDR3 in amino acids: CASSHAGLTDTQYF. In nucleotides, the CDR3 is TGTGCCAGCAGTCACGCTGGCCTGACAGATACGCAGTATTTT.

At least ten counts were recorded for this clonotype. The chain carries TRBV12-3 or TRBV12-4 and TRBJ2-1; 10 bases agree with TRBD2. The CDR3 spans 16 residues. The trim removed 4 bases at V and 3 bases at J, leaving 6 bases unmatched. DNA for the CDR3: TGTGCCAGCAGTTCCTCTAGCGGGAGTTTCTACAATGAGCAGTTCTTC. It translates to CASSSSSGSFYNEQFF.

This chain connects TRBV28 to TRBJ2-1, with a weak D call TRBD2 (6 bases). V lost 2 bases, J lost 0 bases, and 14 bases lay in between. Germline lookup yields CDR1 MDHEN and CDR2 SYDVKM. The CDR3 is 17 residues long. CDR3 bases: TGTGCCAGCAGTTTACGTGAGGGGAGGTTCTCCTACAATGAGCAGTTCTTC. It encodes CASSLREGRFSYNEQFF.

This clonotype appeared once. The chain carries TRBV20-1 and TRBJ2-5; 10 nucleotides match TRBD2. The CDR3 spans 15 residues. V shed 5 bases, J shed 1 base, and the junction held 7 bases outside the gene matches. Germline assignment: CDR1 DFQATT and CDR2 SNEGSKA (reference sequence). CDR3 amino acids: CSAPRWTSGQETQYF. The CDR3 nucleotides read TGCAGTGCTCCCCGCTGGACTAGCGGCCAAGAGACCCAGTACTTC.

The chain links TRBV29-1 to TRBJ2-4; no reliable D call. Near its end, the DNA agrees better with TRBJ2-7, so the J call may be wrong. In germline, CDR1 is SQVTM, CDR2 ANQGSEA. The CDR3 sequence is 12 residues long. CDR3 region: CSVRTISYEQYF. CDR3 DNA: TGCAGCGTTAGGACGATTTCCTACGAGCAGTACTTC.

V gene TRBV7-9 combines with J gene TRBJ2-2, with 8 bases fitting TRBD1. The CDR3 consists of 15 residues. V lost 5 bases and J lost 4; bases outside the gene matches: 6. In germline, CDR1 is SEHNR, CDR2 FQNEAQ (reference sequence). The CDR3 region is CASSPRGLGTGELFF. The CDR3, as DNA: TGTGCCAGCAGCCCCAGGGGGCTAGGCACCGGGGAGCTGTTTTTT.

Worth noting for this clonotype: A much larger clone differs from this one at a single base, so this may be a read error. The genes are TRBV12-3 or TRBV12-4 and TRBJ2-1; 12 nucleotides match TRBD2. V lost 6 bases to trimming and J lost 7 bases; unmatched junction nucleotides: 13. The CDR3 sequence is 17 residues long. The CDR3 region has the DNA TGTGCCAGCAGAAGGAGCCGGCCTAGCGGGAGGGGGAATGAGCAGTTCTTC. This codes for CASRRSRPSGRGNEQFF.

In the case of this clonotype: This could be a read error, since a much larger clone is one nucleotide away. As the CDR3 is not closed by the conserved phenylalanine or tryptophan, this likely results from a read error. The V gene is TRBV14, the J gene TRBJ2-3, with 10 bases aligning to TRBD2. V trimming: 5 bases; J trimming: 0 bases; junction bases outside the gene matches: 5. The CDR3 runs to 16 residues. Germline CDR1 SGHDN, CDR2 FVKESK. The chain's CDR3 is CASSSRAGGSTDTQYV. The CDR3 coding sequence is TGTGCCAGCAGCTCGAGAGCGGGGGGGAGCACAGATACGCAGTATGTT.